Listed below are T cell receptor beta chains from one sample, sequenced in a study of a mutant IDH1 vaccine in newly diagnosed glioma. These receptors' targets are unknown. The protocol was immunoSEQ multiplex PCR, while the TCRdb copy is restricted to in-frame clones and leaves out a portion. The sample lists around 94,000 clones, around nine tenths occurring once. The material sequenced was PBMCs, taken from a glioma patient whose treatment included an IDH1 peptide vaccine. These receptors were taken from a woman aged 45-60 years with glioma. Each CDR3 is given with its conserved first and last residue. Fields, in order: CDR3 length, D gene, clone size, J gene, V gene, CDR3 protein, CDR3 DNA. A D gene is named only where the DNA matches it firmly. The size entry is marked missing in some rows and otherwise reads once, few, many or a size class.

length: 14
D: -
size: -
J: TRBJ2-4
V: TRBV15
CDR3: CATSPEGGRTIQYF
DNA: TGTGCCACCAGTCCTGAAGGTGGGCGGACCATTCAGTACTTC

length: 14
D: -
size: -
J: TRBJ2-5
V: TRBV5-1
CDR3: CASSLGQTQETQYF
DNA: TGCGCCAGCAGCCTAGGACAGACCCAAGAGACCCAGTACTTC

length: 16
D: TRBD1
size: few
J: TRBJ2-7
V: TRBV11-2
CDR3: CASSFRDRGPGYEQYF
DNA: TGTGCCAGCAGCTTCCGGGACAGGGGGCCGGGTTACGAGCAGTACTTC

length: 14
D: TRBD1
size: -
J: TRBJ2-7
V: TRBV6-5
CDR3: CASTSGTGFNEQYF
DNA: TGTGCCAGCACTTCCGGGACAGGGTTCAACGAGCAGTACTTC

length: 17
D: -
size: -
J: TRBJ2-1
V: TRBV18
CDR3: CASSPPPGEVRRDEQFF
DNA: TGTGCCAGCTCACCACCGCCAGGGGAGGTCAGGAGGGATGAGCAGTTCTTC

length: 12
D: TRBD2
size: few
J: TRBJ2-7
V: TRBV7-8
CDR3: CAGGGLAGDQYF
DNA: TGTGCGGGAGGGGGACTAGCGGGAGATCAGTACTTC

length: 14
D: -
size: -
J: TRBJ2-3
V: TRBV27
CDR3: CASSLSRSTDTQYF
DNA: TGTGCCAGCAGTTTATCGCGGAGCACAGATACGCAGTATTTT

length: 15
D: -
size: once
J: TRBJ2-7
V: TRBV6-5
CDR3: CASSYSRGSSYEQYF
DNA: TGTGCCAGCAGTTACTCGAGGGGGAGCTCCTACGAGCAGTACTTC

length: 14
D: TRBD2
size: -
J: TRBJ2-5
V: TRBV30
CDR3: CAWSFTSGIETQYF
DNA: TGTGCCTGGAGTTTCACTAGCGGGATAGAGACCCAGTACTTC

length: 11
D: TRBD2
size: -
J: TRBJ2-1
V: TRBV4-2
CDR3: CASSQREWLFF
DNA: TGTGCCAGCAGCCAGCGGGAGTGGCTGTTCTTC

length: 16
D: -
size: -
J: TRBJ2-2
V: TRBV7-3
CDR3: CASSSGPPVHTGELFF
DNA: TGTGCCAGCAGCTCGGGACCTCCGGTACACACCGGGGAGCTGTTTTTT

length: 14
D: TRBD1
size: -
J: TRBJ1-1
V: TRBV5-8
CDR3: CASSFGQGDTEAFF
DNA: TGTGCCAGCAGCTTCGGGCAGGGGGATACTGAAGCTTTCTTT

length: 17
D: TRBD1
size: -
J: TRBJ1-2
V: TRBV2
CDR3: CASMGPGGSRGNYGYTF
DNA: TGTGCCAGCATGGGACCAGGGGGGTCCCGGGGCAACTATGGCTACACCTTC

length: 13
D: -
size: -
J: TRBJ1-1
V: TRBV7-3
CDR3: CASSLMGNTEAFF
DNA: TGTGCCAGCAGCTTGATGGGGAACACTGAAGCTTTCTTT

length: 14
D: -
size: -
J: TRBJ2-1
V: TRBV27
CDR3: CASYKGRTSHEQFF
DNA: TGTGCCAGCTACAAGGGCAGGACCAGCCATGAGCAGTTCTTC